The 30 T cell receptor beta chains listed next were all sequenced from one sample in a study of beta chain features in type 1 diabetes. Isolated RNA was reverse transcribed in full, so expressed TCRB transcripts were sequenced. The protocol was immunoSEQ multiplex PCR, while the TCRdb copy is restricted to in-frame clones and leaves out a portion. The sample has around 300,000 clones; 12% to 15% are singletons. Input material: central memory CD4+ T cells from blood. The source of these receptors is a man younger than 40 in good health.

The chain joins TRBV9 to TRBJ2-3; TRBD2 agrees at 10 bases. Germline assignment: CDR1 SGDLS and CDR2 YYNGEE. Germline trimming cut 3 bases from V and 3 bases from J; bases unmatched to any gene: 4. The CDR3 has 15 amino acids. CDR3 amino acids: CASSAFSGGTDTQYF. Here the CDR3 DNA reads TGTGCCAGCAGCGCCTTTAGCGGGGGGACAGATACGCAGTATTTT. The variable domain in full, with the rest retrieved from reference TRBV9 and TRBJ2-3, is DSGVTQTPKHLITATGQRVTLRCSPRSGDLSVYWYQQSLDQGLQFLIQYYNGEERAKGNILERFSAQQFPDLHSELNLSSLELGDSALYFCASSAFSGGTDTQYFGPGTRLTVL.

The chain has TRBV27 and TRBJ1-1; a possible D gene is TRBD1 (5 bases). The CDR3 is 14 amino acids. V was shortened by 6 bases and J by 3 bases, with 14 bases between the two germline ends. Looked up from germline, CDR1 is MNHEY and CDR2 is SMNVEV (reference sequence). The CDR3 loop reads CASSRARAYTEAFF. Written as DNA, the CDR3 is TGTGCCAGCAGCAGGGCCAGGGCTTACACTGAAGCTTTCTTT.

This clone came up a few times. J is TRBJ2-2 and V is TRBV11-2; D possibly uses TRBD1 or TRBD2 (5 bases each). CDR1 is SGHAT and CDR2 is FQNNGV in the germline V gene. CDR3 length: 18 residues. The V end was cut by 6 bases, the J end by 3 bases, with 23 bases between. The CDR3 is CASRPPPWSGRYTGELFF. CDR3 coding DNA: TGTGCCAGCAGGCCTCCTCCTTGGTCGGGACGATACACCGGGGAGCTGTTTTTT.

Many counts were recorded for this clone. V is TRBV11-3 and J is TRBJ2-3; 7 bases match TRBD2. The CDR3 totals 15 residues. Trimming at V came to 1 base and at J to 3 bases, leaving 4 bases not matched to a gene. Germline V CDR1 and CDR2: SGHNT, YENEEA. CDR3 sequence: CASSLAGGGTDTQYF. In nucleotides, the CDR3 is TGTGCCAGCAGCTTAGCCGGGGGAGGGACAGATACGCAGTATTTT.

The chain joins TRBV20-1 to TRBJ2-1; D may be TRBD2 (6 bases). The CDR3 has 11 amino acids. Germline values: CDR1 DFQATT, CDR2 SNEGSKA (reference sequence). V was clipped by 7 bases and J by 7 bases, with 11 bases between them. CDR3 region: CSVRTMNEQFF. The CDR3 coding sequence is TGCAGTGTCAGGACTATGAATGAGCAGTTCTTC.

The table lists this clone with many counts. V and J are TRBV30 and TRBJ1-4; a weak D match, TRBD1 (6 bases). Germline V CDR1 and CDR2: GTSNPN, SVGIG (reference sequence). The CDR3 is made up of 13 amino acids. The ends were cut back, 5 bases at V and 8 bases at J, with 15 bases in the middle. The CDR3 nucleotides read TGTGCCTGGGGACCAGGGGTCGACGAAAAACTGTTTTTT. Translation: CAWGPGVDEKLFF.

This chain joins TRBV7-2 and TRBJ2-4; TRBD1 agrees at 9 bases. In germline, CDR1 is SGHTA, CDR2 FQGNSA. The CDR3 totals 14 residues. After removal of 5 bases from V and 9 bases from J, the junction contained 8 bases not matched to a gene. The CDR3 spells CASSRDRGDSIQYF. The CDR3 DNA is TGTGCCAGCAGCCGAGACAGGGGGGATAGCATTCAGTACTTC.

The sample holds one count of this clone. The chain uses TRBV11-1 and TRBJ1-3; 7 positions agree with TRBD1. The trim removed 1 base at V and 0 bases at J, leaving 9 bases unmatched. CDR3 length equals 18 residues. Germline V CDR1 and CDR2: SGHAT, FQDESV (reference sequence). DNA for the CDR3: TGTGCCAGCAGCTTAGATCGACTATGGACAGGCTCTGGAAACACCATATATTTT. Translating gives CASSLDRLWTGSGNTIYF.

This clone has a handful of counts. V and J are TRBV9 and TRBJ2-1; TRBD1 is a possible D gene (6 bases). Germline CDR1 SGDLS, CDR2 YYNGEE. This CDR3 comprises 15 residues. V was shortened by 0 bases and J by 3 bases, with 10 bases between the two germline ends. CDR3 coding DNA: TGTGCCAGCAGCGTAGACAGGGCGTACTACAATGAGCAGTTCTTC. Translation gives CASSVDRAYYNEQFF. The whole variable domain, remainder taken from reference TRBV9 and TRBJ2-1, is DSGVTQTPKHLITATGQRVTLRCSPRSGDLSVYWYQQSLDQGLQFLIQYYNGEERAKGNILERFSAQQFPDLHSELNLSSLELGDSALYFCASSVDRAYYNEQFFGPGTRLTVL.

The gene calls are TRBV21-1 and TRBJ1-4; the table names TRBD1, a call not compared with the DNA. TRBV21-1 is a pseudogene segment. The CDR3 spans 14 residues. Written as DNA, the CDR3 is TGTGCCAGCAAGGGGGGACAGCCGGAAGAAAAACTGTTTTTT. Its protein product is CASKGGQPEEKLFF.

This clone was detected many times. The rearrangement links TRBV4-3 to TRBJ2-3; 12 positions agree with TRBD2. The CDR3 runs to 16 residues. The trim removed 3 bases at V and 4 bases at J, leaving 5 bases unmatched. Germline lookup yields CDR1 LGHNA and CDR2 YSLEER. Here the CDR3 DNA reads TGCGCCAGCAGCCAGACTAGCGGGAGATCGTCAGATACGCAGTATTTT. Translating it yields CASSQTSGRSSDTQYF.

The V call is TRBV10-2, the J call TRBJ2-3; TRBD1 matches 7 bases. This CDR3 region has 15 residues. Germline V gene sequence: CDR1 WSHSY, CDR2 SAAADI. J gave up 2 bases and V 0 bases, and 2 bases lay outside the gene matches. CDR3 sequence (DNA): TGCGCCAGCAGTGAGTCGACAGGGACCACAGATACGCAGTATTTT. Its protein is CASSESTGTTDTQYF.

The CDR3 bases are TGTGCCAGCAGCCGGTTGGTGGTAAAAACTCATGAGCAGTTCTTC. Encoded protein: CASSRLVVKTHEQFF. The chain recombines TRBV2 with TRBJ2-1; no reliable D call. The CDR3 covers 15 residues. Germline V gene lookup returns CDR1 SNHLY and CDR2 FYNNEI. V lost 6 bases and J 8 bases, leaving 20 bases between the germline ends.

Comment on this clone: The same CDR3 can be traced to other DNA sequences in this sample. The chain uses TRBV6-5 and TRBJ1-1; D may be TRBD1 (5 bases). Germline-derived CDR1 and CDR2 are MNHEY and SVGAGI. The CDR3 runs to 13 residues. The V end lost 6 bases, the J end lost 2 bases, and 10 bases lay between the germline ends. CDR3: CASRRQSNTEAFF. CDR3 DNA: TGTGCCAGCAGAAGACAGAGTAACACTGAAGCTTTCTTT.

A few counts support this clone. The chain has TRBV18 and TRBJ2-7; D possibly uses TRBD1 or TRBD2 (5 bases each). The V gene lost 2 bases and the J gene lost 2 bases, with 13 bases spanning the gap. This CDR3 region has 15 residues. Per the germline V gene, CDR1 is KGHSH and CDR2 is LQKENI. The CDR3 nucleotides are TGTGCCAGCTCACCAGGGACCCCCCGAACCTACGAGCAGTACTTC. Protein: CASSPGTPRTYEQYF. Combining the CDR3 with reference TRBV18 and TRBJ2-7 gives the whole variable domain NAGVMQNPRHLVRRRGQEARLRCSPMKGHSHVYWYRQLPEEGLKFMVYLQKENIIDESGMPKERFSAEFPKEGPSILRIQQVVRGDSAAYFCASSPGTPRTYEQYFGPGTRLTVT.

The sample holds many counts of this clone. The chain uses TRBV5-4 and TRBJ2-3; TRBD2 agrees at 14 bases. Trimming at V came to 9 bases and at J to 6 bases, leaving 12 bases not matched to a gene. Germline loops: CDR1 SGHNT, CDR2 YYREEE (reference sequence). This CDR3 is 16 amino acids long. CDR3 residues: CATTVAGTSGGDTQYF. The CDR3, as DNA: TGTGCCACCACTGTAGCCGGGACTAGCGGGGGTGATACGCAGTATTTT.

This clone was counted a few times. The chain is built from TRBV18 and TRBJ2-5; D unclear. In germline, CDR1 is KGHSH, CDR2 LQKENI. The CDR3 runs to 12 residues. V shed 5 bases and J shed 5 bases, with 9 bases lying between them. CDR3 residues: CASSVKRETQYF. In DNA, the CDR3 is TGTGCCAGCTCAGTTAAAAGGGAGACCCAGTACTTC.

V usage is TRBV27 and J usage is TRBJ2-1, with D possibly TRBD2 on 6 matching bases. The CDR3 consists of 17 residues. The germline CDR1 and CDR2 sequences are MNHEY and SMNVEV (reference sequence). Deletions cut 0 bases from V and 0 bases from J, with 12 bases between. CDR3 DNA sequence: TGTGCCAGCAGTTTATCTATGGGACTCCGCTCCTACAATGAGCAGTTCTTC. Its translation: CASSLSMGLRSYNEQFF.

The chain uses TRBV15 and TRBJ2-2; no firm D call. The CDR3 is 13 residues long. Germline loops: CDR1 LNHNV, CDR2 YYDKDF (reference sequence). The V end was cut by 5 bases, the J end by 0 bases, with 4 bases between. The CDR3 loop reads CATSGTNTGELFF. In DNA form, the CDR3 reads TGTGCCACCAGCGGGACGAACACCGGGGAGCTGTTTTTT.

V usage is TRBV6-1 and J usage is TRBJ2-7; tentative D call: TRBD1 (6 bases). This CDR3 is built from 13 residues. V lost 9 bases and J lost 6, with 18 bases in between. CDR1 is MNHNS and CDR2 is SASEGT in the germline V gene. The CDR3 region is CARLRQVWSEQYF. The DNA of the CDR3 is TGTGCCAGGCTACGACAGGTGTGGTCCGAGCAGTACTTC.

The chain uses TRBV6-1 and TRBJ2-3; 11 bases match TRBD2. V was pared by 2 bases and J by 4 bases, with 5 bases of the junction left unmatched. This CDR3 is 16 amino acids long. CDR1 MNHNS and CDR2 SASEGT come from the germline V gene. The CDR3 coding sequence is TGTGCCAGCAGTGAAAGACTAGCGGGATTTGCAGATACGCAGTATTTT. This sequence encodes CASSERLAGFADTQYF.

CDR3 sequence reads: CASSNNAGVSGYTF. In DNA form, the CDR3 reads TGTGCCAGTAGTAATAATGCCGGAGTGAGTGGCTACACCTTC. J is TRBJ1-2 and V is TRBV19; no definite D call. Germline V gene data show CDR1 as LNHDA and CDR2 as SQIVND (reference sequence). The CDR3 contains 14 residues. Trimming removed 4 bases from V and 7 bases from J, with 16 bases in between.

This clone showed up just a few times. This rearrangement joins TRBV19 to TRBJ2-3, with 10 bases lining up with TRBD1. Looked up from germline, CDR1 is LNHDA and CDR2 is SQIVND (reference sequence). The CDR3 consists of 14 residues. Trimming at V came to 9 bases and at J to 4 bases, leaving 7 bases not matched to a gene. For the CDR3, the DNA is TGTGCCAGCCGGGACAGGGGCCGTGCAGATACGCAGTATTTT. This gives the protein CASRDRGRADTQYF.

V is TRBV5-1 and J is TRBJ2-4, with a tentative D call TRBD1 (6 bases). V was shortened by 0 bases and J by 10 bases, with 11 bases between the two germline ends. The CDR3 consists of 13 residues. The germline CDR1 and CDR2 sequences are SGHRS and YFSETQ. The CDR3 DNA is TGCGCCAGCAGCTTGGTCGGGGACATTATTCAGTACTTC. Its protein is CASSLVGDIIQYF.

This clone has only a few counts. The V and J genes are TRBV29-1 and TRBJ2-5; TRBD1 matches at 7 bases. CDR3 size: 13 residues. V lost 7 bases, J lost 4 bases, and 9 bases stayed unmatched. CDR1 is SQVTM and CDR2 is ANQGSEA in the germline V gene. CDR3 DNA sequence: TGCAGCGGCTCACAGGGGCTCGGAGAGACCCAGTACTTC. Protein: CSGSQGLGETQYF.

This chain joins TRBV7-9 and TRBJ1-2, with TRBD1 as a possible D gene (6 bases). Looked up from germline, CDR1 is SEHNR and CDR2 is FQNEAQ (reference sequence). The ends were cut back, 5 bases at V and 7 bases at J, with 23 bases in the middle. The CDR3 is 16 amino acids. As DNA, the CDR3 is TGTGCCAGCAGCCCCACCGAAAGAACAGGGAATGGTGGCTACACCTTC. It codes for CASSPTERTGNGGYTF.

V gene TRBV27 combines with J gene TRBJ2-1; 11 nucleotides align to TRBD2. Trimming at V came to 8 bases and at J to 9 bases, leaving 12 bases not matched to a gene. This CDR3 is built from 15 residues. CDR1 MNHEY and CDR2 SMNVEV come from the germline V gene (reference sequence). The DNA of the CDR3 is TGTGCCAGCTCGACTAGCGGGATAGGGGAAGGTGAGCAGTTCTTC. It is translated as CASSTSGIGEGEQFF.

V gene TRBV6-5 combines with J gene TRBJ1-5; D unclear. The CDR3 sequence is 13 residues long. Per germline, CDR1 MNHEY and CDR2 SVGAGI. V was trimmed by 7 bases and J by 7 bases, leaving 14 bases between them. The CDR3: CASKGPGSQPQHF. The CDR3 DNA reads as TGTGCCAGCAAAGGTCCGGGTTCCCAGCCCCAGCATTTT.

This clone was picked up many times. This chain links TRBV5-4 with TRBJ2-1, with D unclear. V was cut by 4 bases and J by 5 bases, with 7 bases left in between. CDR1 is SGHNT and CDR2 is YYREEE in the germline V gene (reference sequence). The CDR3 totals 12 residues. CDR3 amino acids: CASSHQNNEQFF. The CDR3 DNA follows: TGTGCCAGCAGCCATCAGAACAATGAGCAGTTCTTC.

The chain has TRBV7-3 and TRBJ2-1, with 8 bases fitting TRBD2. Germline loops: CDR1 SGHTA, CDR2 FQGTGA. The CDR3 spans 18 residues. Trimming at V came to 5 bases and at J to 2 bases, leaving 14 bases not matched to a gene. DNA of the CDR3: TGTGCCAGCAGCCATGGACTAGCCCAGACGTGGCCCTACAATGAGCAGTTCTTC. Translating it yields CASSHGLAQTWPYNEQFF.